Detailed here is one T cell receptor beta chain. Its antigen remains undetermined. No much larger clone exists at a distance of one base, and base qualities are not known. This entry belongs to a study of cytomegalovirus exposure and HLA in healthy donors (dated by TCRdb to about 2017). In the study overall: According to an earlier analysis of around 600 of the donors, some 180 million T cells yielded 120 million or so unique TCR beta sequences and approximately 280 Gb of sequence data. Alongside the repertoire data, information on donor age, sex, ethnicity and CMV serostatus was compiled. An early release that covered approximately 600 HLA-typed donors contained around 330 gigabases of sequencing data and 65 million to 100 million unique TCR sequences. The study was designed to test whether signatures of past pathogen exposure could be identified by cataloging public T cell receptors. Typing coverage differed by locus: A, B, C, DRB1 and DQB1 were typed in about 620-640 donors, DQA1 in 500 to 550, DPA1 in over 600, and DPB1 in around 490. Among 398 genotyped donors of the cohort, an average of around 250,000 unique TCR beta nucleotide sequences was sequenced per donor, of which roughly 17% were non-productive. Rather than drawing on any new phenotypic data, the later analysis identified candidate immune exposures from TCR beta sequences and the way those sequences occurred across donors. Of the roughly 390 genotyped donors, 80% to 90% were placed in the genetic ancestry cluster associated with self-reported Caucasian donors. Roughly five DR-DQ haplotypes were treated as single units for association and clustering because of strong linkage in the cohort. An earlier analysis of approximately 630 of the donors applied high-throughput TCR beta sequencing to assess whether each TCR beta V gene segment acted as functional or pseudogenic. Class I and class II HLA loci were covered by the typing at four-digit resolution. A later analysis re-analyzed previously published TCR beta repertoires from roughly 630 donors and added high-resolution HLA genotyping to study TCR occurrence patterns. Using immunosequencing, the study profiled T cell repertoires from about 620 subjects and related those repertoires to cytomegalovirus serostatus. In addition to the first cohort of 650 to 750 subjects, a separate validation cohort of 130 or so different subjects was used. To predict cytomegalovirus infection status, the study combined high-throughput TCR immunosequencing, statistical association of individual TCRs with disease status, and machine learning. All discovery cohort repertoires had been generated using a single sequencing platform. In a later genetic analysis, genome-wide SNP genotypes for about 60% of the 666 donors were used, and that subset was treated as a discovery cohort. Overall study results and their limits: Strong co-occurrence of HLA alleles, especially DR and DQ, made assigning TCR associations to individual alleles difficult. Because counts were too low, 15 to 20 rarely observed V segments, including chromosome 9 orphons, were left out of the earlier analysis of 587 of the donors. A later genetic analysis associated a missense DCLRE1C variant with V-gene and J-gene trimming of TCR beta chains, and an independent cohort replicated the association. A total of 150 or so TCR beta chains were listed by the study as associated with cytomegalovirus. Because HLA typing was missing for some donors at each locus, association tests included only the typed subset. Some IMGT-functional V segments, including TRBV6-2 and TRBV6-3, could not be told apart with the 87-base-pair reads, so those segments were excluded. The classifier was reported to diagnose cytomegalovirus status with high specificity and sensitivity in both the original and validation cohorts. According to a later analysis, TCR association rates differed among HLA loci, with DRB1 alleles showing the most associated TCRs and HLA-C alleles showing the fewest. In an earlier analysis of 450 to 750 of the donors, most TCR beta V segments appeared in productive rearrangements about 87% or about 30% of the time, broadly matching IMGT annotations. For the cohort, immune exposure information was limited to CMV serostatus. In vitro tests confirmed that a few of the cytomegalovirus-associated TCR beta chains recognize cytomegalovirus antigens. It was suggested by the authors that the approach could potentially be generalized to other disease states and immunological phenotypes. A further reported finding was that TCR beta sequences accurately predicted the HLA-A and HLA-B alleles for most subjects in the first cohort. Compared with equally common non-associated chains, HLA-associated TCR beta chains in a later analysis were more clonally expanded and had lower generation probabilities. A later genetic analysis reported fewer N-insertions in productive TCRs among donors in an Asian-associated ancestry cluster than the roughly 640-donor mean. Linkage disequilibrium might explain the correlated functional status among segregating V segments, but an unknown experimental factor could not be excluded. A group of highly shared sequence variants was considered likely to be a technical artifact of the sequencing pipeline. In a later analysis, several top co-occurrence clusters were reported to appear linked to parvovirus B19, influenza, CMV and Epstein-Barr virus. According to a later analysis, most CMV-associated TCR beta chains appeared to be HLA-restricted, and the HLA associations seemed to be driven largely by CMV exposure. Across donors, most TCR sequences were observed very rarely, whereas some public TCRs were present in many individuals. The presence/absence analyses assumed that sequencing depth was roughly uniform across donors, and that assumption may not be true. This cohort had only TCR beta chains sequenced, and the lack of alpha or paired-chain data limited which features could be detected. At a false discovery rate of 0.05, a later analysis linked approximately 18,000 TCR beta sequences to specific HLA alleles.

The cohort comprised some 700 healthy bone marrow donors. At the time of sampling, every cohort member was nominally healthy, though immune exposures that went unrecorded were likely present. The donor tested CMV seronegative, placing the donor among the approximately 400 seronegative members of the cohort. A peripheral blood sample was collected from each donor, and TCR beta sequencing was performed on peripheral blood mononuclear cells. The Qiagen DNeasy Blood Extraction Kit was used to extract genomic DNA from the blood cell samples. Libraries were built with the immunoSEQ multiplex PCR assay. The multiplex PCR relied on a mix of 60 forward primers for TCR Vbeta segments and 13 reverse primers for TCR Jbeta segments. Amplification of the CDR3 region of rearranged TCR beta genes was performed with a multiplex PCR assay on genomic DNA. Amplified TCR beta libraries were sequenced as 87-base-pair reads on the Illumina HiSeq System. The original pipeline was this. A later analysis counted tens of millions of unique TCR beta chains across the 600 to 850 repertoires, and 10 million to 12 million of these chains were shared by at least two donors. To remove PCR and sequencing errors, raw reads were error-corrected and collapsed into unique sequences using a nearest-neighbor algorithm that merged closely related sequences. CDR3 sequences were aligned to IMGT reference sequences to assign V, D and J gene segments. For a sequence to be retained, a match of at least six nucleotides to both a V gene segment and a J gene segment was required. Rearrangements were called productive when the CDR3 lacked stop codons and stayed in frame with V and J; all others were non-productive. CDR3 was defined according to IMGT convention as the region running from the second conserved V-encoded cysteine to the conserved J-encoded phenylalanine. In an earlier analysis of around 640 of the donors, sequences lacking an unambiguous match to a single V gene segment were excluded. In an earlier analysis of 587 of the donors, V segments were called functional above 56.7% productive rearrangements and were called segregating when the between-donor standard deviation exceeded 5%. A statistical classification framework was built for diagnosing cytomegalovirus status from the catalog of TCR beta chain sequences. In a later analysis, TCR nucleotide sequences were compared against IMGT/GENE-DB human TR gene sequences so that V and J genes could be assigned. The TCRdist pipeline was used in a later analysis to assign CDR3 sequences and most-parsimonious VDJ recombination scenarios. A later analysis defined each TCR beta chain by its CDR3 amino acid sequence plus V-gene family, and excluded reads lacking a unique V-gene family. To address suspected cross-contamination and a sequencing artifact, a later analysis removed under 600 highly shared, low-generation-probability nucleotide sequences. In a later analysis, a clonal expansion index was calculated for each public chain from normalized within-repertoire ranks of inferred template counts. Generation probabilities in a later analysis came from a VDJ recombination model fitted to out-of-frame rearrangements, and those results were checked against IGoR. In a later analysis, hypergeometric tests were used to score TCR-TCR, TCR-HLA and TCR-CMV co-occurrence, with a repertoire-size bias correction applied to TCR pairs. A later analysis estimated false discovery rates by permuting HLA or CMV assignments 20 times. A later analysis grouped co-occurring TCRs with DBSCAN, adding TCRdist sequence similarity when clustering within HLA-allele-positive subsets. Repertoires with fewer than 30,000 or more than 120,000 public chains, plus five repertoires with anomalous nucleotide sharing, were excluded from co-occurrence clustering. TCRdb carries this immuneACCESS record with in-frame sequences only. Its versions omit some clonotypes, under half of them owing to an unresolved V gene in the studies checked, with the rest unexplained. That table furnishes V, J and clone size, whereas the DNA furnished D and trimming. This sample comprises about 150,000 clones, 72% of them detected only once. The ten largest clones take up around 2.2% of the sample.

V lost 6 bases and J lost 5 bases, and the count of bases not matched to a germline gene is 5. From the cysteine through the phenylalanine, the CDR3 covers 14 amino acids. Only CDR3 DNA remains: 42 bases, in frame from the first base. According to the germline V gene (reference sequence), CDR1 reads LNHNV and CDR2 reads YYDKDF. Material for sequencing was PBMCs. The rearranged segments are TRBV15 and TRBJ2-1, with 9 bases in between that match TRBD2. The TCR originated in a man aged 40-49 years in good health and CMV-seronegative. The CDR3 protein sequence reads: CATSLAGANNEQFF. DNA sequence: TGTGCCACCAGTTTAGCGGGAGCAAACAATGAGCAGTTCTTC.